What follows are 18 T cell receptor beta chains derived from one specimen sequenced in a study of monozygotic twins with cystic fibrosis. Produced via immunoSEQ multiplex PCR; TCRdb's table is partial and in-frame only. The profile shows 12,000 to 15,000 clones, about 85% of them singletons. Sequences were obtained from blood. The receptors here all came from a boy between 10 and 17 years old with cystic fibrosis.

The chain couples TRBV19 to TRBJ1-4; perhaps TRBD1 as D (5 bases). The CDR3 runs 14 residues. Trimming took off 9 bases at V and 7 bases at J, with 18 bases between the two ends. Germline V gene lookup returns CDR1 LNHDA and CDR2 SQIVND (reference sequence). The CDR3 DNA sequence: TGTGCCAGCGCCCGGGGGGGGGTGCTTGAAAAACTGTTTTTT. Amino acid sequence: CASARGGVLEKLFF.

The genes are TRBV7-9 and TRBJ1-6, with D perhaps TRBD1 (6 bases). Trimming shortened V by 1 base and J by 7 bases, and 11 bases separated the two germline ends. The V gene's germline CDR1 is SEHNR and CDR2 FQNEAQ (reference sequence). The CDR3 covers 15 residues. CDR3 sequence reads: CASSLGTGKNSPLHF. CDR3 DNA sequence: TGTGCCAGCAGCTTAGGTACAGGGAAGAATTCACCCCTCCACTTT.

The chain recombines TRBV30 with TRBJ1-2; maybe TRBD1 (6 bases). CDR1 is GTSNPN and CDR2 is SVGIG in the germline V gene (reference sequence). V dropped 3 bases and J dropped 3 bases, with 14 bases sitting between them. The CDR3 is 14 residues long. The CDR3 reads CAWRRSRGYYGYTF. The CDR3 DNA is TGTGCCTGGAGGAGAAGCAGGGGTTACTATGGCTACACCTTC.

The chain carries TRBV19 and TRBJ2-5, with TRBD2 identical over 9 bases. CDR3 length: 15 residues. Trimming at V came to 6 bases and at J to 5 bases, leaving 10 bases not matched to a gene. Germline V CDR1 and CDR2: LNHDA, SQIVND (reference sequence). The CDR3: CASRLAGAFSETQYF. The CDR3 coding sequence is TGTGCCAGTAGACTAGCGGGTGCCTTTTCGGAGACCCAGTACTTC.

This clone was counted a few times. The CDR3 DNA reads TGCGCCAGCAGCTTGGCGGTGGGAAGTGGGGAGACCCAGTACTTC. As protein: CASSLAVGSGETQYF. J is TRBJ2-5 and V is TRBV5-1, with D uncertain. V lost 0 bases and J 5 bases, leaving 14 bases between the germline ends. Germline lookup yields CDR1 SGHRS and CDR2 YFSETQ. This CDR3 is 15 amino acids long.

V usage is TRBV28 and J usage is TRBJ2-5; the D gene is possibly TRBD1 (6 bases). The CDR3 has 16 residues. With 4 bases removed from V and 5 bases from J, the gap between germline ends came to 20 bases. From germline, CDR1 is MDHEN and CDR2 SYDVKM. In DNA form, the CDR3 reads TGTGCCAGCAGTTATCCCACGCAGGGGTTTGTCGAGACCCAGTACTTC. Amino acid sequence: CASSYPTQGFVETQYF.

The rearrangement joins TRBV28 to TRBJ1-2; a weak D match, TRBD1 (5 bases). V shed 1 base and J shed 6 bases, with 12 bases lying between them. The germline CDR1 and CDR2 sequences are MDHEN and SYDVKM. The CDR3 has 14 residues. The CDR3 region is CASSLFSGTDGYTF. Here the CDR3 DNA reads TGTGCCAGCAGTTTATTTTCAGGGACCGATGGCTACACCTTC.

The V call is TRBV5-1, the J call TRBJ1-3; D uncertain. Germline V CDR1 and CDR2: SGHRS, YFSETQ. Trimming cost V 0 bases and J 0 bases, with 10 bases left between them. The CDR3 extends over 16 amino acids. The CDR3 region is CASSLDSALSGNTIYF. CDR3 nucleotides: TGCGCCAGCAGCTTGGACAGCGCGCTCTCTGGAAACACCATATATTTT.

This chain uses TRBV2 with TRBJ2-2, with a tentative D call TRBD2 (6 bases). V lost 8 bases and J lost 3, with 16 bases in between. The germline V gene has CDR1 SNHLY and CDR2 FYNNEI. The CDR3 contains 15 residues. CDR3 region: CASGRDSAYTGELFF. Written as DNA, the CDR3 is TGTGCCAGCGGCCGGGACTCCGCCTACACCGGGGAGCTGTTTTTT.

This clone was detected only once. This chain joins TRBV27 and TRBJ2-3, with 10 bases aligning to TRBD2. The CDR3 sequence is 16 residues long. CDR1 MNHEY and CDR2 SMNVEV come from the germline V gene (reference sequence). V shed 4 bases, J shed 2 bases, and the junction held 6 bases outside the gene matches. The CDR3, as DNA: TGTGCCAGCAGTTGGACTAGCGGCAGATCCACAGATACGCAGTATTTT. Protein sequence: CASSWTSGRSTDTQYF.

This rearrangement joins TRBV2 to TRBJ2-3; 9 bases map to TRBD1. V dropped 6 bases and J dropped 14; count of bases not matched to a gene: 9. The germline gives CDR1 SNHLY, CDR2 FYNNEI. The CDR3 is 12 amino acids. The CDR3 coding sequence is TGTGCCAGCAGCCAGGACAGGGGAGTGGTGTATTTT. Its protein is CASSQDRGVVYF.

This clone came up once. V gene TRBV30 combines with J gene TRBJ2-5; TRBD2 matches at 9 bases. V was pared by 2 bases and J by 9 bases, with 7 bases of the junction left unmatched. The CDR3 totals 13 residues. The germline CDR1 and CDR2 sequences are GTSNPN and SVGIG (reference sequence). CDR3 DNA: TGTGCCTGGAGTCCAGCGGGGGGCCCCGCCCAGTACTTC. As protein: CAWSPAGGPAQYF.

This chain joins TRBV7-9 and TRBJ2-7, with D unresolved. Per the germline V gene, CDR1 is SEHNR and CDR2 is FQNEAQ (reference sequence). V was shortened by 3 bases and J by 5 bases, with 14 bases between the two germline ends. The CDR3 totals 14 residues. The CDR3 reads CASSFRKPTHEQYF. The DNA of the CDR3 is TGTGCCAGCAGCTTCCGCAAACCAACCCACGAGCAGTACTTC.

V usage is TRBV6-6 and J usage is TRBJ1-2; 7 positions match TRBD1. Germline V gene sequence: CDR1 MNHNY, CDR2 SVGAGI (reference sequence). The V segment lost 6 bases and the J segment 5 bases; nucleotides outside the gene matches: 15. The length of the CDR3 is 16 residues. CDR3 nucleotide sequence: TGTGCCAGCAGCCCGGACAGGCGAAAACTGATTTATGGCTACACCTTC. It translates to CASSPDRRKLIYGYTF.

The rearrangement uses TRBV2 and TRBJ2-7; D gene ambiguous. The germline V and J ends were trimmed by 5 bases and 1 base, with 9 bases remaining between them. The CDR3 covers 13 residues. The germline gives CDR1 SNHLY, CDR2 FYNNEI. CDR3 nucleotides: TGTGCCAGCAGTCTAGGAAGGTCCTACGAGCAGTACTTC. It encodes CASSLGRSYEQYF.

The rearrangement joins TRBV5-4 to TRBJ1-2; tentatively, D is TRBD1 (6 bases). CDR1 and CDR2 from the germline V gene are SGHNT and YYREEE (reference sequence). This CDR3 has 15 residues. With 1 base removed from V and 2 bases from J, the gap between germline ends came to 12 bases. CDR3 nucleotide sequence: TGTGCCAGCAGCTTGTCGACAGGCCGAAACTATGGCTACACCTTC. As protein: CASSLSTGRNYGYTF.

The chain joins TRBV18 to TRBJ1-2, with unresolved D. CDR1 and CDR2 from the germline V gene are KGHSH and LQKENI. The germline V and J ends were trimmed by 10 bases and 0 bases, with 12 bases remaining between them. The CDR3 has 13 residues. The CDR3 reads CATTQQANYGYTF. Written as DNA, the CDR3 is TGTGCCACCACACAGCAAGCTAACTATGGCTACACCTTC.

The CDR3 here is CASDKQGSSGGYTF. CDR3 nucleotide sequence: TGCGCCAGCGATAAACAGGGGAGTTCGGGCGGCTACACCTTC. The rearrangement links TRBV10-2 to TRBJ1-2, with TRBD1 matching 7 bases. CDR1 and CDR2 from the germline V gene are WSHSY and SAAADI. V lost 8 bases to trimming and J lost 8 bases; unmatched junction nucleotides: 14. This CDR3 comprises 14 residues.